Below, one T cell receptor beta chain is given with its context. Antigen: not known. Memory CD4+ T cells were sorted as CD4+CD45RO+CD25- cells. Points from the study as a whole: The larger cohort examined one V-J beta rearrangement, not whole repertoires. The TCR gene usage of tumor memory CD4+ T cells clustered together with blood and lymph node memory CD4+ cells and with lymph node naive CD4+ cells.

CDR1 and CDR2 (germline): SEHNR, FQNEAQ (reference sequence). With 1 base removed from V and 10 bases from J, the gap between germline ends came to 11 bases. The CDR3 spans 14 residues. After constant-region reverse-primer amplification, full-length variable regions underwent semi-nested PCR with Nested Universal Primer A. One entry per CDR3 protein, called by TCRdb with MiXCR from the 5' RACE reads. The table lists 5,000 to 7,000 distinct CDR3 sequences, around 51% of them singletons. This clonotype originated in a female donor with breast cancer. The chain links TRBV7-9 to TRBJ1-6; D may be TRBD1 (5 bases). Input material: memory CD4+ T cells sorted from blood. Subset specified: memory CD4+ T cells, CD4+CD45RO+CD25-. For the CDR3, the DNA is TGTGCCAGCAGCTTAGAATCGGGGGGGTCACCCCTCCACTTT. Translation gives CASSLESGGSPLHF.